This T cell receptor (beta chain) is from a study of control samples from healthy donors and cancer patients. Sequenced by immunoSEQ multiplex PCR; TCRdb stores in-frame clones only, minus some. The data hold about 130,000 clones, with roughly 95% observed a single time. V was cut by 0 bases and J by 0 bases, with 6 bases left in between. CDR3 length: 15 amino acids. The V gene's germline CDR1 is SGHRS and CDR2 YFSETQ. This receptor was taken from a man aged 25-45 years in good health. The rearrangement links TRBV5-1 to TRBJ1-4; D gene uncertain. Sequencing used blood. The CDR3 protein is CASSLGQTTNEKLFF. The CDR3 coding sequence is TGCGCCAGCAGCTTGGGCCAGACAACTAATGAAAAACTGTTTTTT.